These 25 T cell receptor beta chains share one sample of origin, sequenced in a study of blood T cell repertoires in COVID-19 (dated by TCRdb to 2018 to 2021). The library was produced with the immunoSEQ multiplex PCR assay. TCRdb's version of the immuneACCESS table is confined to in-frame rearrangements and falls short of the full clone set. An unresolved V gene accounts for under half of the shortfall where checked; the remainder is of unknown origin. This sample holds approximately 250,000 clones; about nine tenths were observed only once. 0.8% to 0.95% of the sample is in the top ten clones. Sequencing was performed on peripheral blood. The receptor source for this set is a man aged 25-45 years with COVID-19, enrolled during active disease.

The chain links TRBV3-1 (or the pseudogene TRBV3-2) to TRBJ2-1, with TRBD2 matching over 13 bases. This CDR3 has 17 amino acids. Germline V gene lookup returns CDR1 LGHDT and CDR2 YNNKEL (reference sequence). V trimming: 1 base; J trimming: 6 bases; junction bases outside the gene matches: 6. In nucleotides, the CDR3 is TGTGCCAGCAGCCAAGTTTATGGGACTAGCGGGGTCAATGAGCAGTTCTTC. Amino acids: CASSQVYGTSGVNEQFF.

The rearrangement uses TRBV13 and TRBJ2-7; 11 nucleotides line up with TRBD2. Germline V lookup: CDR1 PRHDT, CDR2 FYEKMQ (reference sequence). This CDR3 contains 15 residues. J lost 7 bases, V lost 4 bases, and 9 bases had no gene match. The CDR3 DNA sequence: TGTGCCAGCAGCTCTATTACTAGCGGGGGCCCTGAGCAGTACTTC. This encodes CASSSITSGGPEQYF.

J is TRBJ1-1 and V is TRBV5-1; 7 positions agree with TRBD1. This CDR3 has 13 residues. With 2 bases clipped from V and 4 bases from J, the junction kept 2 bases outside the gene matches. Germline V gene sequence: CDR1 SGHRS, CDR2 YFSETQ. The CDR3 coding sequence is TGCGCCAGCAGCTTACAGGGGCCCACTGAAGCTTTCTTT. Its protein is CASSLQGPTEAFF.

The chain recombines TRBV25-1 with TRBJ1-1; D is uncertain. Germline V gene sequence: CDR1 MGHDK, CDR2 SYGVNS. V was clipped by 2 bases and J by 5 bases, with 12 bases between them. CDR3 length: 14 residues. CDR3 DNA: TGTGCCAGCAGTGAAAACGGGGTAAATACTGAAGCTTTCTTT. It translates to CASSENGVNTEAFF.

CDR3 residues: CASSPEGMGGHSNQPQHF. The CDR3 bases are TGTGCCAGTAGCCCCGAGGGGATGGGGGGGCATAGCAATCAGCCCCAGCATTTT. V gene TRBV19 combines with J gene TRBJ1-5; D might be TRBD1 (6 bases). V lost 6 bases, J lost 0 bases, and 21 bases lay in between. CDR3 length: 18 amino acids. The germline V gene encodes CDR1 LNHDA and CDR2 SQIVND (reference sequence).

V gene TRBV3-1 (or the pseudogene TRBV3-2) combines with J gene TRBJ2-2, with TRBD2 identical over 8 bases. Germline trimming cut 4 bases from V and 4 bases from J; bases unmatched to any gene: 5. CDR1 is LGHDT and CDR2 is YNNKEL in the germline V gene (reference sequence). The CDR3 is made up of 15 amino acids. CDR3 sequence (DNA): TGTGCCAGCAGCCCATTCGCGGGGGGCACCGGGGAGCTGTTTTTT. Amino acid sequence: CASSPFAGGTGELFF.

This clone has just one count. The chain couples TRBV2 to TRBJ1-5; TRBD1 matches 7 bases. Germline lookup yields CDR1 SNHLY and CDR2 FYNNEI. V lost 6 bases to trimming and J lost 5 bases; unmatched junction nucleotides: 7. The CDR3 length is 14 residues. The CDR3 DNA is TGTGCCAGCAGCCTAGACAGGGCCCATCAGCCCCAGCATTTT. It codes for CASSLDRAHQPQHF.

V and J are TRBV28 and TRBJ1-2; a possible D gene is TRBD1 (6 bases). Trimming left V 7 bases short and J 4 bases short, with 13 bases between. The CDR3 is made up of 13 amino acids. CDR1 and CDR2 (germline): MDHEN, SYDVKM. The CDR3 DNA follows: TGTGCCAGCAAATCCGGACAGAGCTATGGCTACACCTTC. It is translated as CASKSGQSYGYTF.

The V call is TRBV28, the J call TRBJ1-5, with TRBD1 matching 7 bases. The V gene's germline CDR1 is MDHEN and CDR2 SYDVKM. Unmatched junction bases numbered 6, after V lost 7 bases and J lost 0 bases. This CDR3 has 15 amino acids. The CDR3 loop is CASKRTGVSNQPQHF. The CDR3 coding sequence is TGTGCCAGCAAACGGACAGGAGTTAGCAATCAGCCCCAGCATTTT.

The rearrangement links TRBV15 to TRBJ2-3, with D maybe TRBD2 (6 bases). Trimming cost V 1 base and J 4 bases, with 12 bases left between them. The CDR3 extends over 15 amino acids. CDR1 is LNHNV and CDR2 is YYDKDF in the germline V gene (reference sequence). The CDR3: CATSRGGVRADTQYF. In DNA form, the CDR3 reads TGTGCCACCAGCAGAGGGGGGGTTCGGGCAGATACGCAGTATTTT.

This clone was seen more than once but under ten times. This chain's CDR3 is CASSLDGGVVTGELFF. DNA for the CDR3: TGCGCCAGCAGCTTGGACGGAGGGGTCGTCACCGGGGAGCTGTTTTTT. The V call is TRBV5-1, the J call TRBJ2-2; D perhaps matches TRBD2 (6 bases). The germline gives CDR1 SGHRS, CDR2 YFSETQ. V was shortened by 0 bases and J by 4 bases, with 13 bases between the two germline ends. This CDR3 has 16 amino acids.

This chain uses TRBV7-5 with TRBJ2-7; the DNA was not compared with TRBD2, the D call given in the table. TRBV7-5 represents a pseudogene. This CDR3 region has 19 residues. The CDR3 DNA reads as TGTGTCAGAAGCTTAGCGCAGCACCCGGGGGGGTACATTTCCTACGAGCAGTACTTC. This codes for CVRSLAQHPGGYISYEQYF.

This clone was found a few times. The genes are TRBV3-1 (or the pseudogene TRBV3-2) and TRBJ1-1; TRBD1 is a possible D gene (6 bases). Germline V lookup: CDR1 LGHDT, CDR2 YNNKEL (reference sequence). V was trimmed by 1 base and J by 6 bases, leaving 12 bases between them. The CDR3 sequence is 14 residues long. The CDR3 DNA sequence: TGTGCCAGCAGCCAAGTGGGGGCTACGGCTGAAGCTTTCTTT. Amino acid sequence: CASSQVGATAEAFF.

The chain joins TRBV19 to TRBJ2-3, with D possibly TRBD2 on 6 matching bases. CDR3 length equals 17 residues. Germline CDR1 is LNHDA and CDR2 is SQIVND (reference sequence). The germline V and J ends were trimmed by 2 bases and 0 bases, with 15 bases remaining between them. As DNA, the CDR3 is TGTGCCAGTAGTATATCTCGATTAGCGGCTAGCACAGATACGCAGTATTTT. Its protein product is CASSISRLAASTDTQYF.

The chain carries TRBV5-1 and TRBJ1-1, with 7 bases identical to TRBD1. There are 15 residues in the CDR3. Germline V gene data show CDR1 as SGHRS and CDR2 as YFSETQ. V gave up 0 bases and J gave up 1 base; unmatched junction bases: 3. The CDR3 sequence is CASSLDGQENTEAFF. The CDR3 coding sequence is TGCGCCAGCAGCTTGGATGGACAGGAGAACACTGAAGCTTTCTTT. Looking up the rest from reference TRBV5-1 and TRBJ1-1 gives the full variable domain: KAGVTQTPRYLIKTRGQQVTLSCSPISGHRSVSWYQQTPGQGLQFLFEYFSETQRNKGNFPGRFSGRQFSNSRSEMNVSTLELGDSALYLCASSLDGQENTEAFFGQGTRLTVV.

CDR3 nucleotide sequence: TGTGCCAGCAGCAAAGACAGGGTGACCACTGAAGCTTTCTTT. Protein: CASSKDRVTTEAFF. The rearrangement joins TRBV7-2 to TRBJ1-1; 7 bases are a match to TRBD1. V dropped 5 bases and J dropped 4; count of bases not matched to a gene: 7. The CDR3 sequence is 14 residues long. Germline lookup yields CDR1 SGHTA and CDR2 FQGNSA.

CDR3: CASSQKSSSSYNEQFF. The CDR3 DNA sequence: TGTGCCAGCAGCCAGAAATCCTCAAGCTCCTACAATGAGCAGTTCTTC. This chain connects TRBV5-4 to TRBJ2-1; D is uncertain. The CDR3 has 16 amino acids. The germline gives CDR1 SGHNT, CDR2 YYREEE (reference sequence). V was trimmed by 4 bases and J by 0 bases, leaving 14 bases between them.

The chain links TRBV3-1 (or the pseudogene TRBV3-2) to TRBJ2-3, with 8 nucleotides matching TRBD1. This CDR3 has 14 amino acids. The V segment lost 2 bases and the J segment 6 bases; nucleotides outside the gene matches: 4. Looked up from germline, CDR1 is LGHDT and CDR2 is YNNKEL (reference sequence). CDR3 bases: TGTGCCAGCAGCCAAAGTTGGACAGGGGATACGCAGTATTTT. Its protein is CASSQSWTGDTQYF.

The chain combines TRBV13 with TRBJ1-6; 10 nucleotides match TRBD1. Germline-derived CDR1 and CDR2 are PRHDT and FYEKMQ (reference sequence). The CDR3 sequence is 17 residues long. The trim removed 0 bases at V and 8 bases at J, leaving 7 bases unmatched. CDR3 sequence (DNA): TGTGCCAGCAGCTTAGGTCTCGGGACAGGGGTTGATTCACCCCTCCACTTT. This codes for CASSLGLGTGVDSPLHF.

The rearrangement joins TRBV5-5 to TRBJ1-2; possible D gene TRBD1, 5 bases. CDR1 is SGHKS, CDR2 YYEKEE, per germline (reference sequence). This CDR3 is built from 14 residues. The V and J ends lost 4 bases and 10 bases respectively, with 20 bases between them. The CDR3 nucleotides read TGTGCCAGCAGCCTCCAGGGCCTATCATCAACCTACACCTTC. Protein sequence: CASSLQGLSSTYTF. The full variable domain, rest sourced from reference TRBV5-5 and TRBJ1-2, is DAGVTQSPTHLIKTRGQQVTLRCSPISGHKSVSWYQQVLGQGPQFIFQYYEKEERGRGNFPDRFSARQFPNYSSELNVNALLLGDSALYLCASSLQGLSSTYTFGSGTRLTVV.

The sample holds one count of this clone. The V call is TRBV7-3, the J call TRBJ2-1; 9 bases map to TRBD1. V lost 4 bases to trimming and J lost 8 bases; unmatched junction nucleotides: 12. The V gene's germline CDR1 is SGHTA and CDR2 FQGTGA. This CDR3 is 16 amino acids long. The chain's CDR3 is CASSSGQGPARDEQFF. Here the CDR3 DNA reads TGTGCCAGCAGCTCCGGACAGGGGCCAGCCCGGGATGAGCAGTTCTTC.

This chain joins TRBV19 and TRBJ1-2; TRBD1 aligns across 7 bases. The CDR3 sequence is 12 residues long. Germline V CDR1 and CDR2: LNHDA, SQIVND (reference sequence). With V trimmed by 10 bases and J by 5 bases, 7 bases remained unmatched. The CDR3 spells CATRQGPYGYTF. For the CDR3, the DNA is TGTGCCACAAGACAGGGTCCGTATGGCTACACCTTC.

V usage is TRBV5-5 and J usage is TRBJ1-4; weak D call: TRBD1 (6 bases). Looked up from germline, CDR1 is SGHKS and CDR2 is YYEKEE (reference sequence). This CDR3 is built from 16 residues. Deletions cut 2 bases from V and 0 bases from J, with 11 bases between. The CDR3 reads CASSFFTGTTNEKLFF. The CDR3 bases are TGTGCCAGCAGCTTCTTTACAGGGACAACTAATGAAAAACTGTTTTTT.

The chain links TRBV27 to TRBJ1-1; D remains ambiguous. Trimming shortened V by 6 bases and J by 0 bases, and 17 bases separated the two germline ends. Germline V gives CDR1 MNHEY, CDR2 SMNVEV (reference sequence). The CDR3 extends over 16 amino acids. The CDR3 reads CASSPPSWRMNTEAFF. The CDR3 coding sequence is TGTGCCAGCAGCCCCCCTAGCTGGAGAATGAACACTGAAGCTTTCTTT.

The rearrangement links TRBV3-1 (or the pseudogene TRBV3-2) to TRBJ1-3; TRBD1 matches 8 bases. The J segment lost 8 bases and the V segment lost 4 bases, leaving 10 bases of the junction unmatched. Germline CDR1 is LGHDT and CDR2 is YNNKEL (reference sequence). The CDR3 is 15 residues long. The CDR3: CASSLQGAPGDTIYF. CDR3 nucleotide sequence: TGTGCCAGCAGCCTTCAGGGGGCGCCTGGGGACACCATATATTTT.